The 29 T cell receptor beta chains reported below all come from one sample, sequenced in a study of Ad26.COV2.S vaccination and SARS-CoV-2 variants. Method: immunoSEQ multiplex PCR; TCRdb's copy keeps in-frame clones and lacks some. The sample yields some 340,000 clones, approximately 80% seen once. Specified treatment: some 20 received Ad26.COV2.S at low or high dose, single or two shots; about 5 received placebo; per-sample allocation not given. The samples date from day 63 after the first vaccine or placebo injection. Source: peripheral blood, taken in a trial of Ad26.COV2.S vaccine versus placebo. The receptors come from a person aged 18 to 59 who received the Ad26.COV2.S COVID-19 vaccine or a placebo.

The chain is built from TRBV7-9 and TRBJ1-5; D gene ambiguous. The ends were cut back, 5 bases at V and 5 bases at J, with 13 bases in the middle. The CDR3 is 14 residues long. Germline V CDR1 and CDR2: SEHNR, FQNEAQ (reference sequence). The CDR3 region is CASSADGNYQPQHF. CDR3 bases: TGTGCCAGCAGCGCCGACGGGAACTATCAGCCCCAGCATTTT.

As concerns this clone: The identical CDR3 is also encoded by other nucleotide sequences in the sample. V and J are TRBV18 and TRBJ2-1; D might be TRBD1 (5 bases). CDR3 length: 15 amino acids. Germline CDR1 reads KGHSH; CDR2 reads LQKENI. Trimming left V 3 bases short and J 4 bases short, with 13 bases between. CDR3 region: CASSPGQGSYNEQFF. For the CDR3, the DNA is TGTGCCAGCTCACCTGGGCAGGGATCGTACAATGAGCAGTTCTTC. Complete variable domain (other parts from reference TRBV18 and TRBJ2-1): NAGVMQNPRHLVRRRGQEARLRCSPMKGHSHVYWYRQLPEEGLKFMVYLQKENIIDESGMPKERFSAEFPKEGPSILRIQQVVRGDSAAYFCASSPGQGSYNEQFFGPGTRLTVL.

This chain links TRBV29-1 with TRBJ1-1, with 9 bases fitting TRBD1. V was clipped by 0 bases and J by 11 bases; unmatched bases: 10. Germline CDR1 and CDR2: SQVTM and ANQGSEA. The CDR3 is 14 amino acids. The CDR3 DNA sequence: TGCAGCGTTGAAGATATGGGACAGGGATTCTGGGCTTTCTTT. This sequence encodes CSVEDMGQGFWAFF.

CDR3 bases: TGTGCCAGCAGTTTCAAGCAATCTACGAACACTGAAGCTTTCTTT. Translation gives CASSFKQSTNTEAFF. The chain recombines TRBV11-2 with TRBJ1-1; no definite D call. This CDR3 is 15 amino acids long. Between the trimmed V and J ends, which lost 6 bases and 1 base, there was a span of 15 bases. CDR1 and CDR2 from the germline V gene are SGHAT and FQNNGV. Supplemented by reference TRBV11-2 and TRBJ1-1, the full variable domain reads EAGVAQSPRYKIIEKRQSVAFWCNPISGHATLYWYQQILGQGPKLLIQFQNNGVVDDSQLPKDRFSAERLKGVDSTLKIQPAKLEDSAVYLCASSFKQSTNTEAFFGQGTRLTVV.

This clone was observed a few times. This rearrangement joins TRBV10-1 to TRBJ1-4; weak D call: TRBD1 (6 bases). V lost 2 bases, J lost 6 bases, and 10 bases lay in between. There are 14 residues in the CDR3. Per the germline V gene, CDR1 is WNHNN and CDR2 is SYGVQD (reference sequence). The CDR3 is CASSEAGADEKLFF. As DNA, the CDR3 is TGCGCCAGCAGTGAGGCAGGGGCGGATGAAAAACTGTTTTTT.

CDR3 protein: CASSQAQGGLAEAFF. The DNA for the CDR3 is TGCGCCAGCAGCCAAGCACAGGGTGGTTTGGCTGAAGCTTTCTTT. The V gene is TRBV4-1, the J gene TRBJ1-1; maybe TRBD1 (6 bases). Per the germline V gene, CDR1 is MGHRA and CDR2 is YSYEKL. The CDR3 sequence is 15 residues long. Trimming left V 1 base short and J 6 bases short, with 15 bases between.

A single count supports this clone. The rearrangement links TRBV15 to TRBJ1-3; D is possibly TRBD1 (6 bases). Germline V gene data show CDR1 as LNHNV and CDR2 as YYDKDF (reference sequence). Trimming took off 0 bases at V and 1 base at J, with 10 bases between the two ends. This CDR3 has 16 amino acids. The CDR3 sequence: CATSRDTGRSGNTIYF. The DNA for the CDR3 is TGTGCCACCAGCAGAGATACAGGGCGGTCTGGAAACACCATATATTTT.

This clone showed up just once. The gene calls are TRBV11-3 and TRBJ2-5; D is uncertain. V gave up 1 base and J gave up 3 bases, with 12 bases separating them. The CDR3 runs to 15 residues. Germline CDR1 is SGHNT and CDR2 is YENEEA. CDR3 bases: TGTGCCAGCAGCTTAGGCAGTCAGAAAGAAGAGACCCAGTACTTC. Translating gives CASSLGSQKEETQYF. The full variable domain, in which reference TRBV11-3 and TRBJ2-5 provide the parts outside the CDR3, is EAGVVQSPRYKIIEKKQPVAFWCNPISGHNTLYWYLQNLGQGPELLIRYENEEAVDDSQLPKDRFSAERLKGVDSTLKIQPAELGDSAVYLCASSLGSQKEETQYFGPGTRLLVL.

The V gene is TRBV2, the J gene TRBJ2-3; possibly TRBD1 or TRBD2 for D (5 bases each). From germline, CDR1 is SNHLY and CDR2 FYNNEI. This CDR3 is built from 14 residues. Trimming shortened V by 2 bases and J by 3 bases, and 9 bases separated the two germline ends. CDR3 sequence: CASSEMRGTDTQYF. Here the CDR3 DNA reads TGTGCCAGCAGTGAAATGAGGGGTACAGATACGCAGTATTTT.

As concerns this clone: The sample has other DNA sequences that encode this CDR3 too. This sequence joins TRBV28 and TRBJ2-7; TRBD2 matches 7 bases. Trimming removed 5 bases from V and 0 bases from J; junction bases left unmatched: 1. The CDR3 covers 13 residues. Germline assignment: CDR1 MDHEN and CDR2 SYDVKM. The CDR3 loop is CASSRTSSYEQYF. CDR3 nucleotides: TGTGCCAGCAGTCGGACTAGCTCCTACGAGCAGTACTTC. The complete variable domain, with remaining parts taken from reference TRBV28 and TRBJ2-7, reads DVKVTQSSRYLVKRTGEKVFLECVQDMDHENMFWYRQDPGLGLRLIYFSYDVKMKEKGDIPEGYSVSREKKERFSLILESASTNQTSMYLCASSRTSSYEQYFGPGTRLTVT.

In regard to this clone: This specimen includes other DNA sequences encoding the same CDR3. The rearrangement links TRBV5-1 to TRBJ1-1; 7 bases align to TRBD1. The V gene end was trimmed by 1 base and the J gene end by 1 base; junction bases not matched to a gene: 1. The CDR3 loop spans 14 amino acids. The germline gives CDR1 SGHRS, CDR2 YFSETQ. As DNA, the CDR3 is TGCGCCAGCAGCTTGAGGACAGGGAACACTGAAGCTTTCTTT. It specifies CASSLRTGNTEAFF.

V and J are TRBV10-3 and TRBJ1-1; a weak D match, TRBD1 (6 bases). The germline V gene encodes CDR1 ENHRY and CDR2 SYGVKD. V was shortened by 4 bases and J by 0 bases, with 12 bases between the two germline ends. CDR3 length: 15 amino acids. CDR3 amino acids: CAISGKAGVNTEAFF. CDR3 DNA: TGTGCCATCAGTGGAAAGGCAGGGGTGAACACTGAAGCTTTCTTT.

The J gene is TRBJ2-7, the V gene TRBV6-1; D gene unclear. Looked up from germline, CDR1 is MNHNS and CDR2 is SASEGT. This CDR3 comprises 15 residues. V dropped 2 bases and J dropped 0 bases, with 11 bases sitting between them. The CDR3 DNA is TGTGCCAGCAGTGAAAGTCCACTTTACTCCTACGAGCAGTACTTC. Its translation: CASSESPLYSYEQYF.

The chain carries TRBV19 and TRBJ1-1; D is possibly TRBD1 (5 bases). The CDR3 runs 15 residues. CDR1 is LNHDA, CDR2 SQIVND, per germline (reference sequence). V gave up 5 bases and J gave up 3 bases, with 16 bases separating them. CDR3 in amino acids: CASSWDFRADTEAFF. The CDR3 nucleotides are TGTGCCAGTAGTTGGGACTTCCGGGCCGACACTGAAGCTTTCTTT. Full variable domain (remainder filled in from reference TRBV19 and TRBJ1-1): DGGITQSPKYLFRKEGQNVTLSCEQNLNHDAMYWYRQDPGQGLRLIYYSQIVNDFQKGDIAEGYSVSREKKESFPLTVTSAQKNPTAFYLCASSWDFRADTEAFFGQGTRLTVV.

The V gene is TRBV24-1, the J gene TRBJ1-2, with 11 nucleotides matching TRBD1. The CDR3 covers 15 residues. V was clipped by 3 bases and J by 6 bases; unmatched bases: 5. Looked up from germline, CDR1 is KGHDR and CDR2 is SFDVKD. The CDR3, as DNA: TGTGCCACCAGTGATCCGGGACAGGGGGACCATGGCTACACCTTC. Its protein is CATSDPGQGDHGYTF.

The chain uses TRBV11-3 and TRBJ2-3; 13 nucleotides line up with TRBD2. The V gene's germline CDR1 is SGHNT and CDR2 YENEEA. V shed 5 bases, J shed 2 bases, and the junction held 4 bases outside the gene matches. The CDR3 contains 16 residues. CDR3 DNA: TGTGCCAGCAGCCCAGGGACTAGCGGGGTCACAGATACGCAGTATTTT. It encodes CASSPGTSGVTDTQYF.

The chain recombines TRBV24-1 with TRBJ2-5, with D perhaps being TRBD1 or TRBD2 (6 bases each). Germline values: CDR1 KGHDR, CDR2 SFDVKD. The CDR3 has 15 residues. The ends were cut back, 1 base at V and 4 bases at J, with 12 bases in the middle. CDR3 sequence: CATSDFKGGAETQYF. In nucleotides, the CDR3 is TGTGCCACCAGTGATTTTAAGGGGGGAGCAGAGACCCAGTACTTC.

V and J are TRBV6-1 and TRBJ1-6; 7 bases map to TRBD1. Germline-derived CDR1 and CDR2 are MNHNS and SASEGT. Losses at the gene ends were 3 bases for V and 3 bases for J; bases not matched to a gene: 8. The CDR3 length is 17 residues. Here the CDR3 DNA reads TGTGCCAGCAGTGACCACAGGGGTCAAGACTATAATTCACCCCTCCACTTT. Translation gives CASSDHRGQDYNSPLHF.

V is TRBV6-2 or TRBV6-3 and J is TRBJ1-4, with D tentatively TRBD1 (6 bases). The V end lost 6 bases, the J end lost 1 base, and 15 bases lay between the germline ends. Germline assignment: CDR1 MNHEY and CDR2 SVGEGT. The CDR3 spans 16 residues. The CDR3 coding sequence is TGTGCCAGCAGCCCTACAGGGAGCGAAACTAATGAAAAACTGTTTTTT. It codes for CASSPTGSETNEKLFF.

This clone was counted between two and nine times. The chain carries TRBV28 and TRBJ2-7; 8 bases match TRBD2. This CDR3 has 12 residues. CDR1 MDHEN and CDR2 SYDVKM come from the germline V gene. This CDR3 is CVAAGGFYEQYF. The CDR3 nucleotides are TGTGTCGCGGCGGGGGGCTTCTACGAGCAGTACTTC. The variable domain in full, with the rest retrieved from reference TRBV28 and TRBJ2-7, is DVKVTQSSRYLVKRTGEKVFLECVQDMDHENMFWYRQDPGLGLRLIYFSYDVKMKEKGDIPEGYSVSREKKERFSLILESASTNQTSMYLCVAAGGFYEQYFGPGTRLTVT.

This chain joins TRBV10-1 and TRBJ1-1; D is unclear. The length of the CDR3 is 14 residues. V lost 0 bases to trimming and J lost 5 bases, with 10 bases between them. Germline CDR1 and CDR2: WNHNN and SYGVQD (reference sequence). The CDR3 loop reads CASSESGVETEAFF. The CDR3 DNA sequence: TGCGCCAGCAGTGAGTCTGGGGTTGAAACTGAAGCTTTCTTT.

This clone has just one count. J is TRBJ2-7 and V is TRBV5-1; 12 positions agree with TRBD2. Germline loops: CDR1 SGHRS, CDR2 YFSETQ. Trimming took 0 bases from V and 4 from J; bases not matched to a gene: 11. This CDR3 has 18 residues. The CDR3 region has the DNA TGCGCCAGCAGCTTGGCCGCTAGCGGGGGGGCCGGTCAGTACGAGCAGTACTTC. This gives the protein CASSLAASGGAGQYEQYF.

The chain carries TRBV6-5 and TRBJ2-5, with D perhaps TRBD1 or TRBD2 (5 bases each). This CDR3 is built from 13 residues. V was trimmed by 2 bases and J by 4 bases, leaving 8 bases between them. Germline V gene sequence: CDR1 MNHEY, CDR2 SVGAGI. The CDR3 protein is CASSYPGRETQYF. The DNA for the CDR3 is TGTGCCAGCAGTTACCCAGGGAGAGAGACCCAGTACTTC.

The chain links TRBV7-8 to TRBJ2-7, with D possibly TRBD1 on 6 matching bases. V lost 5 bases and J 2 bases, leaving 16 bases between the germline ends. This CDR3 region has 15 residues. Per germline, CDR1 SGHVS and CDR2 FQNEAQ. CDR3 in DNA: TGTGCCAGCAGCCCACACCCGGACAGTACCTACGAGCAGTACTTC. This codes for CASSPHPDSTYEQYF.

The V gene is TRBV3-1 (or the pseudogene TRBV3-2), the J gene TRBJ1-2, with TRBD1 matching over 7 bases. CDR1 and CDR2 from the germline V gene are LGHDT and YNNKEL (reference sequence). V was clipped by 2 bases and J by 8 bases; unmatched bases: 8. This CDR3 is built from 14 residues. In DNA, the CDR3 is TGTGCCAGCAGCCAAAACACAGGGGCATCCGGCTACACCTTC. It translates to CASSQNTGASGYTF.

This clone has more than one count but fewer than ten. The chain has TRBV10-3 and TRBJ1-1, with TRBD1 matching 7 bases. The CDR3 consists of 13 residues. CDR1 ENHRY and CDR2 SYGVKD come from the germline V gene. V dropped 8 bases and J dropped 7; count of bases not matched to a gene: 10. In DNA, the CDR3 is TGTGCCATCCAAGACAGGGTAGAGGGTGAAGCTTTCTTT. Translation: CAIQDRVEGEAFF.

This rearrangement joins TRBV9 to TRBJ2-7; D is ambiguous. This CDR3 is 14 amino acids long. The germline V and J ends were trimmed by 3 bases and 4 bases, with 14 bases remaining between them. CDR1 is SGDLS, CDR2 YYNGEE, per germline. CDR3 residues: CASSASVGYYEQYF. The CDR3 nucleotides read TGTGCCAGCAGCGCGTCAGTGGGTTATTACGAGCAGTACTTC.

V and J are TRBV5-1 and TRBJ2-3; D is possibly TRBD1 (5 bases). CDR1 and CDR2 (germline): SGHRS, YFSETQ. There are 12 residues in the CDR3. Deletions cut 2 bases from V and 4 bases from J, with 5 bases between. CDR3 in DNA: TGCGCCAGCAGCTTCAGGGCAGATACGCAGTATTTT. It translates to CASSFRADTQYF. The full variable domain, its missing parts supplied by reference TRBV5-1 and TRBJ2-3, is KAGVTQTPRYLIKTRGQQVTLSCSPISGHRSVSWYQQTPGQGLQFLFEYFSETQRNKGNFPGRFSGRQFSNSRSEMNVSTLELGDSALYLCASSFRADTQYFGPGTRLTVL.

This clone was recorded a few times. The rearrangement links TRBV5-6 to TRBJ1-2; D gene ambiguous. V dropped 3 bases and J dropped 7 bases, with 13 bases sitting between them. Germline assignment: CDR1 SGHDT and CDR2 YYEEEE. CDR3 size: 13 residues. CDR3 nucleotide sequence: TGTGCCAGCAGCTCCAGACCGATACTTGGCTACACCTTC. Protein product: CASSSRPILGYTF.